These 16 T cell receptor beta chains originate from one sample sequenced in a study of control samples from healthy donors and cancer patients. The method was immunoSEQ multiplex PCR; TCRdb's version includes in-frame clones alone and lacks a portion of them. The sample yields approximately 82,000 clones, over 85% seen once. The sequencing input was PBMCs. The receptor source for this set is a woman in her thirties or forties with lung cancer.

This chain links TRBV28 with TRBJ1-4; the match to TRBD1 covers 7 bases. V lost 2 bases and J lost 11; bases outside the gene matches: 5. Germline-derived CDR1 and CDR2 are MDHEN and SYDVKM. The CDR3 loop spans 13 amino acids. CDR3 sequence: CASSLGTDVKLFF. Written as DNA, the CDR3 is TGTGCCAGCAGTTTAGGGACAGATGTTAAACTGTTTTTT.

V and J are TRBV6-5 and TRBJ1-5, with D perhaps matching TRBD1 (5 bases). The CDR3 loop spans 15 amino acids. Per germline, CDR1 MNHEY and CDR2 SVGAGI. The V gene lost 6 bases and the J gene lost 1 base, with 13 bases spanning the gap. The CDR3 sequence is CASRFRGESNQPQHF. The CDR3 DNA is TGTGCCAGCAGGTTTAGGGGCGAGAGCAATCAGCCCCAGCATTTT.

The rearrangement uses TRBV6-5 and TRBJ2-7, with D hard to call. The germline V gene encodes CDR1 MNHEY and CDR2 SVGAGI. The V gene lost 5 bases and the J gene lost 6 bases, with 20 bases spanning the gap. This CDR3 has 15 residues. CDR3 in DNA: TGTGCCAGCAGTCTTCGCGGTTCCCGGGTGTCCGAGCAGTACTTC. It specifies CASSLRGSRVSEQYF.

The V call is TRBV15, the J call TRBJ1-1, with a tentative D call TRBD1 (5 bases). V lost 7 bases and J lost 0, with 15 bases in between. The CDR3 has 15 residues. The germline V gene encodes CDR1 LNHNV and CDR2 YYDKDF (reference sequence). CDR3 protein: CATTHDSLMNTEAFF. Here the CDR3 DNA reads TGTGCCACCACACACGACAGCCTCATGAACACTGAAGCTTTCTTT.

The V and J genes are TRBV4-1 and TRBJ1-1, with 7 bases lining up with TRBD1. J gave up 8 bases and V 1 base, and 7 bases lay outside the gene matches. Germline V gives CDR1 MGHRA, CDR2 YSYEKL. The CDR3 totals 14 residues. The CDR3 spells CASSQAAGGGEAFF. In nucleotides, the CDR3 is TGCGCCAGCAGCCAAGCGGCAGGGGGGGGCGAAGCTTTCTTT.

The chain combines TRBV4-2 with TRBJ2-7, with 8 nucleotides matching TRBD1. The CDR3 is made up of 17 amino acids. The germline CDR1 and CDR2 sequences are LGHNA and YNFKEQ. V lost 0 bases to trimming and J lost 3 bases; unmatched junction nucleotides: 10. CDR3 DNA: TGTGCCAGCAGCCAAGAATCCCGGGACAGGATCCTCTACGAGCAGTACTTC. Translated, it gives CASSQESRDRILYEQYF.

The CDR3 spells CASSISPLTEAFF. CDR3 DNA sequence: TGTGCCAGTAGTATATCCCCCCTCACTGAAGCTTTCTTT. The rearrangement links TRBV19 to TRBJ1-1; D unclear. The V end lost 2 bases, the J end lost 4 bases, and 8 bases lay between the germline ends. This CDR3 comprises 13 residues. Looked up from germline, CDR1 is LNHDA and CDR2 is SQIVND (reference sequence).

This chain uses TRBV14 with TRBJ2-7; possibly TRBD1 for D (6 bases). Germline CDR1 reads SGHDN; CDR2 reads FVKESK. CDR3 length: 13 amino acids. Trimming removed 4 bases from V and 3 bases from J, with 10 bases in between. The CDR3 loop reads CASSPGHLYEQYF. CDR3 bases: TGTGCCAGCAGCCCGGGACACCTCTACGAGCAGTACTTC.

The rearrangement uses TRBV19 and TRBJ2-7; D unclear. The CDR3 is 16 amino acids. CDR1 is LNHDA and CDR2 is SQIVND in the germline V gene (reference sequence). Between the trimmed V and J ends, which lost 5 bases and 0 bases, there was a span of 17 bases. The CDR3 DNA follows: TGTGCCAGTAGTCGAGGTACGGGTCTGAGCTCCTACGAGCAGTACTTC. This encodes CASSRGTGLSSYEQYF. The variable domain in full, completed from reference TRBV19 and TRBJ2-7, reads DGGITQSPKYLFRKEGQNVTLSCEQNLNHDAMYWYRQDPGQGLRLIYYSQIVNDFQKGDIAEGYSVSREKKESFPLTVTSAQKNPTAFYLCASSRGTGLSSYEQYFGPGTRLTVT.

This rearrangement joins TRBV11-2 to TRBJ2-2; the D gene is possibly TRBD2 (6 bases). CDR3 length: 16 residues. The germline V gene encodes CDR1 SGHAT and CDR2 FQNNGV. V gave up 5 bases and J gave up 0 bases, with 13 bases separating them. The CDR3 sequence is CASSLRGGTNTGELFF. The DNA for the CDR3 is TGTGCCAGCAGCCTCCGTGGGGGGACGAACACCGGGGAGCTGTTTTTT. The full variable domain, in which reference TRBV11-2 and TRBJ2-2 provide the parts outside the CDR3, is EAGVAQSPRYKIIEKRQSVAFWCNPISGHATLYWYQQILGQGPKLLIQFQNNGVVDDSQLPKDRFSAERLKGVDSTLKIQPAKLEDSAVYLCASSLRGGTNTGELFFGEGSRLTVL.

The gene calls are TRBV30 and TRBJ2-6; D is possibly TRBD1 (6 bases). Germline-derived CDR1 and CDR2 are GTSNPN and SVGIG (reference sequence). The length of the CDR3 is 16 residues. The V end lost 2 bases, the J end lost 1 base, and 12 bases lay between the germline ends. CDR3 amino acids: CAWSQPRGSGANVLTF. The CDR3 coding sequence is TGTGCCTGGAGTCAACCCAGGGGATCTGGGGCCAACGTCCTGACTTTC.

V and J are TRBV2 and TRBJ2-7, with TRBD1 identical over 7 bases. In germline, CDR1 is SNHLY, CDR2 FYNNEI. The CDR3 consists of 14 residues. Trimming took 6 bases from V and 4 from J; bases not matched to a gene: 9. For the CDR3, the DNA is TGTGCCAGCAGGGGACAGTTACCGGTGTACGAGCAGTACTTC. Translated: CASRGQLPVYEQYF.

The rearrangement links TRBV7-9 to TRBJ2-4; TRBD1 might be the D (7 bases). V lost 3 bases to trimming and J lost 11 bases, with 17 bases between them. Germline V lookup: CDR1 SEHNR, CDR2 FQNEAQ (reference sequence). This CDR3 spans 14 amino acids. CDR3: CASSLDRLGDFQYF. The DNA for the CDR3 is TGTGCCAGCAGCTTGGACAGGCTGGGGGACTTTCAGTACTTC.

The sample holds one count of this clone. The chain has TRBV7-9 and TRBJ1-1; D gene unclear. V was trimmed by 3 bases and J by 3 bases, leaving 11 bases between them. The germline V gene has CDR1 SEHNR and CDR2 FQNEAQ (reference sequence). The CDR3 has 14 amino acids. The CDR3: CASSFVSKYTEAFF. The CDR3 coding sequence is TGTGCCAGCAGCTTCGTCTCAAAATACACTGAAGCTTTCTTT. Complete variable domain (other parts from reference TRBV7-9 and TRBJ1-1): DTGVSQNPRHKITKRGQNVTFRCDPISEHNRLYWYRQTLGQGPEFLTYFQNEAQLEKSRLLSDRFSAERPKGSFSTLEIQRTEQGDSAMYLCASSFVSKYTEAFFGQGTRLTVV.

The chain combines TRBV7-2 with TRBJ1-1, with D unresolved. The CDR3 totals 16 residues. Trimming pared 2 bases from V and 1 base from J, leaving 14 bases between. Germline CDR1 is SGHTA and CDR2 is FQGNSA. This CDR3 is CASSLFGVQTNTEAFF. The CDR3 DNA sequence: TGTGCCAGCAGCTTATTCGGGGTTCAGACGAACACTGAAGCTTTCTTT.

J is TRBJ1-5 and V is TRBV6-5; tentative D call: TRBD1 (6 bases). CDR3 length: 12 residues. Germline CDR1 and CDR2: MNHEY and SVGAGI. The V and J ends lost 6 bases and 9 bases respectively, with 12 bases between them. CDR3 in DNA: TGTGCCAGCAGGGACAGTCTAGGGCCCCAGCATTTT. This gives the protein CASRDSLGPQHF.